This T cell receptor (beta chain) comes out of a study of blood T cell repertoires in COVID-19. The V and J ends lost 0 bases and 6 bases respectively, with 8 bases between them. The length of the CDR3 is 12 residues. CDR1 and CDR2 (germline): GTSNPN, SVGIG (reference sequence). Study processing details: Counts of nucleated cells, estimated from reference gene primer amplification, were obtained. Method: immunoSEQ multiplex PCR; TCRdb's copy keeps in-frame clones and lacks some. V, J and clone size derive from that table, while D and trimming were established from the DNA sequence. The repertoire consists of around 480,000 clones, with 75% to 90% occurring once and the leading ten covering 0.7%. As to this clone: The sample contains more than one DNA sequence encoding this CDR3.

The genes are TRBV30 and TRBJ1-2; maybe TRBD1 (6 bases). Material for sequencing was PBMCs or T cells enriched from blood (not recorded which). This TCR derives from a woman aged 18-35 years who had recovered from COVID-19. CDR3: CAWSVHRDGYTF. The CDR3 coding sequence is TGTGCCTGGAGTGTACACAGGGATGGCTACACCTTC.